This T cell receptor (beta chain) was sequenced during a study of cytomegalovirus exposure and HLA in healthy donors. On this clone: Its matching antigen is unknown.

Primers included in the PCR were 60 Vbeta and 13 Jbeta primers. Study processing details: Some 80 million unique TCR beta chains, about 12 million shared, were counted in a later analysis. Method: immunoSEQ multiplex PCR; TCRdb's copy keeps in-frame clones and lacks some. The V and J calls and clone size were taken over from that table, and D and trimming were inferred from the DNA. The sample contains approximately 150,000 clones, approximately 80% of which appear only once. CDR3 length: 14 residues. Germline CDR1 and CDR2: SGHRS and YFSETQ. Trimming took 1 base from V and 2 from J, leaving 10 bases between them. Study-level results: Reportedly, cytomegalovirus status was diagnosed with high sensitivity and specificity. In vitro assays verified that a few CMV-associated chains recognized CMV antigens specifically. Indistinguishability led to the exclusion of some V segments, TRBV6-2 and TRBV6-3 included.

This chain uses TRBV5-1 with TRBJ2-7, with a possible D match to TRBD2 (5 bases). Sequencing was carried out using PBMCs. This sequence originates from a woman aged 40-49 years in good health and CMV-seropositive. CDR3 DNA sequence: TGCGCCAGCAGCTTGCGGGGAATCCCCTACGAGCAGTACTTC. It codes for CASSLRGIPYEQYF.